These 29 T cell receptor beta chains share one sample of origin, sequenced in a study of blood T cell repertoires in COVID-19. Using immunoSEQ multiplex PCR, the repertoire was profiled, and TCRdb retains in-frame clones only, with some absent. The sample consists of 70,000 to 95,000 clones, around four fifths of them appearing once. Specimen: peripheral blood. These receptors were collected from a woman aged 55-70 years with acute or convalescent COVID-19.

This clone was seen just once. The rearrangement uses TRBV19 and TRBJ2-1, with D tentatively TRBD1 (6 bases). The CDR3 covers 15 residues. The V and J ends lost 5 bases and 5 bases respectively, with 16 bases between them. Germline values: CDR1 LNHDA, CDR2 SQIVND (reference sequence). The CDR3 bases are TGTGCCAGTAGTTCCCCCGGACAGACAAACAATGAGCAGTTCTTC. Translating gives CASSSPGQTNNEQFF. Using reference TRBV19 and TRBJ2-1 for the parts outside the CDR3, the full variable domain is DGGITQSPKYLFRKEGQNVTLSCEQNLNHDAMYWYRQDPGQGLRLIYYSQIVNDFQKGDIAEGYSVSREKKESFPLTVTSAQKNPTAFYLCASSSPGQTNNEQFFGPGTRLTVL.

This rearrangement joins TRBV12-3 or TRBV12-4 to TRBJ2-7, with TRBD1 as a possible D gene (5 bases). CDR3 length: 13 amino acids. The V and J ends lost 7 bases and 2 bases respectively, with 12 bases between them. Here the CDR3 reads CASTITGTYEQYF. The CDR3 coding sequence is TGTGCCAGCACCATAACAGGAACCTACGAGCAGTACTTC.

For the CDR3, the DNA is TGCGCCAGCAGCGCCGGAGGCGGTAGTGGCTACACCTTC. Residues: CASSAGGGSGYTF. This sequence joins TRBV5-1 and TRBJ1-2; the D is unclear. Trimming stripped 4 bases from V and 7 bases from J, with 14 bases between. CDR1 is SGHRS and CDR2 is YFSETQ in the germline V gene. The CDR3 extends over 13 amino acids.

This chain uses TRBV7-2 with TRBJ2-7, with TRBD2 as a possible D gene (6 bases). This CDR3 is built from 13 residues. Trimming took 5 bases from V and 6 from J, leaving 14 bases between them. From germline, CDR1 is SGHTA and CDR2 FQGNSA. CDR3 region: CASSKHQTSEQYF. CDR3 nucleotide sequence: TGTGCCAGCAGCAAACACCAGACTAGCGAGCAGTACTTC.

This clone was counted once. This sequence joins TRBV4-2 and TRBJ2-1; TRBD2 matches at 14 bases. With V trimmed by 4 bases and J by 4 bases, 6 bases remained unmatched. The CDR3 consists of 17 residues. Germline V lookup: CDR1 LGHNA, CDR2 YNFKEQ. CDR3 DNA sequence: TGTGCCAGCAGCCTAGGGACTAGCGGGAGTGGTTACAATGAGCAGTTCTTC. Translated, it gives CASSLGTSGSGYNEQFF.

V is TRBV5-1 and J is TRBJ2-1, with D possibly matching TRBD2 (5 bases). The germline gives CDR1 SGHRS, CDR2 YFSETQ. The V and J ends lost 6 bases and 6 bases respectively, with 10 bases between them. This CDR3 has 12 residues. CDR3 protein: CASIGVSNEQFF. The CDR3, as DNA: TGCGCCAGCATCGGGGTAAGCAATGAGCAGTTCTTC.

The rearrangement links TRBV7-2 to TRBJ1-1, with a tentative D call TRBD1 (6 bases). The CDR3 totals 15 residues. Germline CDR1 SGHTA, CDR2 FQGNSA. The germline V and J ends were trimmed by 2 bases and 3 bases, with 13 bases remaining between them. CDR3 region: CASSLSGGGHTEAFF. DNA of the CDR3: TGTGCCAGCAGCTTATCTGGGGGGGGCCACACTGAAGCTTTCTTT.

The chain links TRBV15 to TRBJ1-2; TRBD1 agrees at 7 bases. The CDR3 totals 14 residues. V dropped 8 bases and J dropped 8; count of bases not matched to a gene: 14. Germline V lookup: CDR1 LNHNV, CDR2 YYDKDF (reference sequence). CDR3: CATAVPGGGLGYTF. CDR3 sequence (DNA): TGTGCCACCGCGGTCCCGGGAGGGGGCTTAGGCTACACCTTC.

This clone was observed a handful of times. The CDR3 nucleotides read TGTGCCTGGAAGTTTCGGGGATCGGGGACAGGGGCCCTGCAGGACTATGGCTACACCTTC. Its translation: CAWKFRGSGTGALQDYGYTF. The chain recombines TRBV30 with TRBJ1-2; TRBD1 aligns across 10 bases. The CDR3 consists of 20 residues. The V gene's germline CDR1 is GTSNPN and CDR2 SVGIG (reference sequence). V gave up 4 bases and J gave up 3 bases; unmatched junction bases: 23. Supplemented by reference TRBV30 and TRBJ1-2, the full variable domain reads SQTIHQWPATLVQPVGSPLSLECTVEGTSNPNLYWYRQAAGRGLQLLFYSVGIGQISSEVPQNLSASRPQDRQFILSSKKLLLSDSGFYLCAWKFRGSGTGALQDYGYTFGSGTRLTVV.

The rearrangement uses TRBV20-1 and TRBJ2-1; no definite D call. This CDR3 is built from 10 residues. Deletions cut 6 bases from V and 4 bases from J, with 4 bases between. In germline, CDR1 is DFQATT, CDR2 SNEGSKA (reference sequence). For the CDR3, the DNA is TGCAGTGCCCTTTACAATGAGCAGTTCTTC. Its protein is CSALYNEQFF.

The V and J genes are TRBV19 and TRBJ2-1; D remains unclear. The CDR3 is 11 amino acids. V gave up 4 bases and J gave up 13 bases, with 11 bases separating them. Germline lookup yields CDR1 LNHDA and CDR2 SQIVND (reference sequence). Written as DNA, the CDR3 is TGTGCCAGTAGTAGTAGATTCACCCAGTTCTTC. This encodes CASSSRFTQFF.

This clone was recorded many times. At one of its ends the junction is not consistent with the germline gene, which may arise from a read error. The gene calls are TRBV19 and TRBJ2-3; 9 positions agree with TRBD2. This CDR3 has 15 amino acids. Germline V CDR1 and CDR2: LNHDA, SQIVND (reference sequence). The CDR3 sequence: CASSQSGTSKDTQYF. DNA for the CDR3: TGTGCCAGTAGTCAATCCGGGACTAGCAAAGATACGCAGTATTTT.

V usage is TRBV10-3 and J usage is TRBJ1-2; D remains unclear. Looked up from germline, CDR1 is ENHRY and CDR2 is SYGVKD. The V end was cut by 3 bases, the J end by 7 bases, with 12 bases between. The CDR3 totals 13 residues. CDR3 sequence reads: CAISDIGLGGYTF. The CDR3 DNA reads TGTGCCATCAGTGATATCGGACTCGGTGGCTACACCTTC.

The chain combines TRBV11-2 with TRBJ1-2, with a possible D match to TRBD1 (6 bases). The germline V and J ends were trimmed by 6 bases and 4 bases, with 15 bases remaining between them. This CDR3 has 14 residues. Germline assignment: CDR1 SGHAT and CDR2 FQNNGV. The CDR3 nucleotides are TGTGCCAGCAGTTTCAGGACAGAGTCCTATGGCTACACCTTC. It yields the protein CASSFRTESYGYTF.

Worth noting for this clone: Other DNA variants within this sample encode the same CDR3. The chain employs TRBV5-1 and TRBJ1-1; the match to TRBD1 covers 7 bases. The germline V gene has CDR1 SGHRS and CDR2 YFSETQ. This CDR3 is 15 amino acids long. V trimming: 8 bases; J trimming: 1 base; junction bases outside the gene matches: 11. CDR3 DNA sequence: TGCGCCAGTAGCGCGGATGGACAGGCGAACACTGAAGCTTTCTTT. Translating it yields CASSADGQANTEAFF.

This clone was found once. The gene calls are TRBV27 and TRBJ2-1, with D perhaps TRBD2 (5 bases). The V gene's germline CDR1 is MNHEY and CDR2 SMNVEV (reference sequence). The CDR3 has 16 amino acids. V lost 8 bases and J 9 bases, leaving 26 bases between the germline ends. In nucleotides, the CDR3 is TGTGCCAGCCGGAGAGATCGTCGGGATGGTAGAAGTGAGCAGTTCTTC. Translating it yields CASRRDRRDGRSEQFF.

The rearrangement joins TRBV27 to TRBJ1-2; a possible D gene is TRBD1 (5 bases). The V and J ends lost 7 bases and 1 base respectively, with 16 bases between them. This CDR3 has 15 amino acids. The germline CDR1 and CDR2 sequences are MNHEY and SMNVEV (reference sequence). CDR3 bases: TGTGCCAGCACCCTAGGAAGGGGCCTTAACTATGGCTACACCTTC. It encodes CASTLGRGLNYGYTF.

The V and J genes are TRBV2 and TRBJ2-1; the D gene is possibly TRBD2 (7 bases). Germline V gene data show CDR1 as SNHLY and CDR2 as FYNNEI. V shed 2 bases and J shed 6 bases, with 11 bases lying between them. CDR3 length: 14 amino acids. CDR3 in amino acids: CASSEPGGPNEQFF. The CDR3 DNA reads TGTGCCAGCAGTGAACCCGGGGGGCCCAATGAGCAGTTCTTC. The complete variable domain, with remaining parts taken from reference TRBV2 and TRBJ2-1, reads EPEVTQTPSHQVTQMGQEVILRCVPISNHLYFYWYRQILGQKVEFLVSFYNNEISEKSEIFDDQFSVERPDGSNFTLKIRSTKLEDSAMYFCASSEPGGPNEQFFGPGTRLTVL.

The J gene is TRBJ2-2, the V gene TRBV7-8; TRBD2 aligns across 9 bases. Trimming cost V 2 bases and J 4 bases; bases outside gene matches: 5. The CDR3 sequence is 16 residues long. Germline V gene sequence: CDR1 SGHVS, CDR2 FQNEAQ. Here the CDR3 reads CASSLRLAVRTGELFF. The CDR3, as DNA: TGTGCCAGCAGCTTACGACTAGCGGTCCGCACCGGGGAGCTGTTTTTT.

The rearrangement joins TRBV5-5 to TRBJ1-4; maybe TRBD1 (5 bases). The CDR3 has 13 residues. Trimming cost V 4 bases and J 7 bases, with 11 bases left between them. In germline, CDR1 is SGHKS, CDR2 YYEKEE (reference sequence). The CDR3, as DNA: TGTGCCAGCAGCGCATGGGGCGGTGAAAAACTGTTTTTT. It is translated as CASSAWGGEKLFF.

The rearrangement links TRBV7-9 to TRBJ1-1, with a possible D match to TRBD1 (5 bases). The CDR3 loop spans 15 amino acids. CDR1 and CDR2 (germline): SEHNR, FQNEAQ (reference sequence). Trimming pared 1 base from V and 1 base from J, leaving 10 bases between. CDR3 sequence reads: CASSLDRRKNTEAFF. CDR3 DNA sequence: TGTGCCAGCAGCTTAGACAGGAGAAAGAACACTGAAGCTTTCTTT.

The rearrangement uses TRBV29-1 and TRBJ1-1; D call uncertain. Trimming took 5 bases from V and 1 from J, leaving 5 bases between them. The CDR3 loop spans 11 amino acids. Germline CDR1 reads SQVTM; CDR2 reads ANQGSEA. CDR3 DNA: TGCAGCGTTCTTAGGAACACTGAAGCTTTCTTT. This encodes CSVLRNTEAFF.

The chain joins TRBV7-2 to TRBJ2-3; 12 nucleotides line up with TRBD2. The CDR3 spans 20 residues. V was pared by 0 bases and J by 7 bases, with 17 bases of the junction left unmatched. CDR1 SGHTA and CDR2 FQGNSA come from the germline V gene. CDR3 sequence reads: CASSLAASGRAAGRRNTQYF. The CDR3 coding sequence is TGTGCCAGCAGCTTAGCGGCTAGCGGGAGGGCCGCAGGTCGGAGAAATACGCAGTATTTT.

The V gene is TRBV7-3, the J gene TRBJ1-1; D might be TRBD1 (6 bases). CDR3 length: 14 residues. Germline CDR1 is SGHTA and CDR2 is FQGTGA. V was clipped by 6 bases and J by 1 base, with 12 bases between them. This CDR3 is CASSWGHSNTEAFF. In nucleotides, the CDR3 is TGTGCCAGCAGTTGGGGACACTCGAACACTGAAGCTTTCTTT. Complete variable domain (other parts from reference TRBV7-3 and TRBJ1-1): GAGVSQTPSNKVTEKGKYVELRCDPISGHTALYWYRQSLGQGPEFLIYFQGTGAADDSGLPNDRFFAVRPEGSVSTLKIQRTERGDSAVYLCASSWGHSNTEAFFGQGTRLTVV.

The J gene is TRBJ2-2, the V gene TRBV27, with 7 bases that match TRBD1. The CDR3 length is 15 residues. Unmatched junction bases numbered 4, after V lost 2 bases and J lost 4 bases. CDR1 MNHEY and CDR2 SMNVEV come from the germline V gene (reference sequence). The CDR3 loop reads CASSLGQAGTGELFF. The CDR3, as DNA: TGTGCCAGCAGTTTAGGACAGGCGGGCACCGGGGAGCTGTTTTTT.

The chain is built from TRBV3-1 (or the pseudogene TRBV3-2) and TRBJ1-1; D perhaps matches TRBD1 (5 bases). CDR3 length: 15 amino acids. V was clipped by 2 bases and J by 4 bases, with 14 bases between them. Germline CDR1 reads LGHDT; CDR2 reads YNNKEL (reference sequence). CDR3 sequence (DNA): TGTGCCAGCAGCCAACAGGGCCGCGGTAGCACTGAAGCTTTCTTT. This encodes CASSQQGRGSTEAFF.

The gene calls are TRBV30 and TRBJ1-4; D is possibly TRBD1 (6 bases). Trimming took 5 bases from V and 3 from J, leaving 19 bases between them. Germline CDR1 GTSNPN, CDR2 SVGIG (reference sequence). This CDR3 spans 16 amino acids. The CDR3 sequence: CAWGTTGYRPNEKLFF. In DNA form, the CDR3 reads TGTGCCTGGGGGACAACAGGGTACAGGCCTAATGAAAAACTGTTTTTT.

The V call is TRBV11-1, the J call TRBJ2-5; TRBD2 matches 7 bases. Germline loops: CDR1 SGHAT, CDR2 FQDESV (reference sequence). The CDR3 is made up of 15 amino acids. Trimming removed 4 bases from V and 4 bases from J; junction bases left unmatched: 9. The CDR3 DNA follows: TGTGCCAGCAGCTCGGACGGGGGGAGGTCAGAGACCCAGTACTTC. Protein: CASSSDGGRSETQYF.

This clone appeared a single time. The chain joins TRBV2 to TRBJ1-1, with TRBD1 matching 7 bases. Trimming took 5 bases from V and 0 from J; bases not matched to a gene: 9. The CDR3 has 16 residues. Germline CDR1 reads SNHLY; CDR2 reads FYNNEI. The CDR3 loop is CASSLKGQVMNTEAFF. The CDR3 nucleotides are TGTGCCAGCAGTCTCAAAGGACAGGTAATGAACACTGAAGCTTTCTTT.